The present entry profiles one T cell receptor (beta chain) with its context. This specimen comes from a study of T-cell memory formation after mild COVID-19. The 5'RACE method, run with constant-segment primers, produced TCR alpha and TCR beta cDNA libraries (carrying sample barcodes and UMIs). TCRdb recomputed calls from the 5' RACE reads with MiXCR, one row per CDR3 protein. Seen here are about 320,000 distinct CDR3 sequences, roughly an eighth observed once, and the top ten hold 21%. V lost 2 bases, J lost 4 bases, and 12 bases lay in between. The CDR3 runs to 15 residues. Germline V gene lookup returns CDR1 SGHRS and CDR2 YFSETQ.

The TCR comes from a man aged 18 to 35 who had mild COVID-19 (a few samples of this study predate the infection). Cell type and time point are not known. The V call is TRBV5-1, the J call TRBJ2-2, with unresolved D. Sequenced sample: PBMCs or a T cell subset sorted from them (not recorded which). The CDR3 DNA is TGCGCCAGCAGCTTAGAACTGTCTAGCACCGGGGAGCTGTTTTTT. Translated: CASSLELSSTGELFF.